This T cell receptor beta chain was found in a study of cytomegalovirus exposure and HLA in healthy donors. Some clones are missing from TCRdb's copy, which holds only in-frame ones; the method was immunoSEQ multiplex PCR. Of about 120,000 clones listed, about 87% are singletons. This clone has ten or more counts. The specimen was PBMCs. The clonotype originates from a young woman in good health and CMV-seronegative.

CDR3 residues: CASTQAQANYGYTF. The CDR3 coding sequence is TGTGCCAGCACCCAAGCGCAAGCTAACTATGGCTACACCTTC. The rearrangement uses TRBV7-2 and TRBJ1-2; D unclear. The CDR3 spans 14 residues. V lost 7 bases, J lost 0 bases, and 12 bases lay in between. Germline V gene sequence: CDR1 SGHTA, CDR2 FQGNSA.